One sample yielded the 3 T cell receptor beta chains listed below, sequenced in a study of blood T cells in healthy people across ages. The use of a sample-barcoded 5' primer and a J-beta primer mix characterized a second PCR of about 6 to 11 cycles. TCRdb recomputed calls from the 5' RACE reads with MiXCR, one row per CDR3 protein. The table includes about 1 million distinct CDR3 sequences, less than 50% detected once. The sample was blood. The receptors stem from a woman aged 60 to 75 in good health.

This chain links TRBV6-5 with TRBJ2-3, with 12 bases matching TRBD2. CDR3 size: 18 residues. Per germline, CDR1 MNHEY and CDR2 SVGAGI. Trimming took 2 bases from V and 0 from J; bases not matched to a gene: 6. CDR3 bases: TGTGCCAGCAGTTACGGGCTAGCGGGAGGGCCAAGCACAGATACGCAGTATTTT. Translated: CASSYGLAGGPSTDTQYF.

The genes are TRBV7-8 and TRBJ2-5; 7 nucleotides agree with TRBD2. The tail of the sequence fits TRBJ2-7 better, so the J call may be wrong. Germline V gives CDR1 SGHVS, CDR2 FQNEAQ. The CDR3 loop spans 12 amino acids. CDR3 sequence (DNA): TGTGCCAGCAGCTCAGGACTAGGCGAGCAGTACTTC. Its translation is CASSSGLGEQYF.

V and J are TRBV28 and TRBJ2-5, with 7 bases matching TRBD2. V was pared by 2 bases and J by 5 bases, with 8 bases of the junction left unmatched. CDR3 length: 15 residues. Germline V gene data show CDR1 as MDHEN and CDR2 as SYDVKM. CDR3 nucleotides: TGTGCCAGCAGTTTACCTAGCGGAGGACTGGAGACCCAGTACTTC. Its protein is CASSLPSGGLETQYF. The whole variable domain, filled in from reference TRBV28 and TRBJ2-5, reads DVKVTQSSRYLVKRTGEKVFLECVQDMDHENMFWYRQDPGLGLRLIYFSYDVKMKEKGDIPEGYSVSREKKERFSLILESASTNQTSMYLCASSLPSGGLETQYFGPGTRLLVL.